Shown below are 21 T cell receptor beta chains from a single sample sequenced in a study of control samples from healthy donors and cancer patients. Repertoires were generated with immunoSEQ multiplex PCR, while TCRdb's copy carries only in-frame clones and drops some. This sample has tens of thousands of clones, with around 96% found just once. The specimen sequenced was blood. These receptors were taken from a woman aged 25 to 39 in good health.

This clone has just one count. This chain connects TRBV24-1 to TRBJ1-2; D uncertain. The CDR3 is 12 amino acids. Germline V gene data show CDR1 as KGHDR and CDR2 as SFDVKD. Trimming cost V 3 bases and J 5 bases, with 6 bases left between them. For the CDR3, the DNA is TGTGCCACCAGTGATGCAGCTTATGGCTACACCTTC. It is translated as CATSDAAYGYTF.

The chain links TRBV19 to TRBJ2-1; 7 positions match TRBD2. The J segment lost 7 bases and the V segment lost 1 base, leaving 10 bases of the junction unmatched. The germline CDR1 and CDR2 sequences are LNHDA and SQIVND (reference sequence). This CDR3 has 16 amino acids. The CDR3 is CASSIVYEGGINEQFF. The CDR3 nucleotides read TGTGCCAGTAGTATAGTTTATGAGGGAGGGATAAATGAGCAGTTCTTC.

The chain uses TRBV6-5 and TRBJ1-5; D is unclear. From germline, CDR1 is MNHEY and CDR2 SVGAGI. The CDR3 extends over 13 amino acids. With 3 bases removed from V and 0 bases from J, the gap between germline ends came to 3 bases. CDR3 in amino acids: CASSYNSNQPQHF. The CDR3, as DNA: TGTGCCAGCAGTTATAATAGCAATCAGCCCCAGCATTTT.

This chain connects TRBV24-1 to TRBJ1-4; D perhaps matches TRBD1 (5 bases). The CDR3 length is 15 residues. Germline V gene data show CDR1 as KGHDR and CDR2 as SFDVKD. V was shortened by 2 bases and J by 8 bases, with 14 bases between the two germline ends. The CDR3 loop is CATSDSGGAHEKLFF. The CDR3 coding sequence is TGTGCCACCAGTGATTCGGGGGGTGCTCACGAAAAACTGTTTTTT.

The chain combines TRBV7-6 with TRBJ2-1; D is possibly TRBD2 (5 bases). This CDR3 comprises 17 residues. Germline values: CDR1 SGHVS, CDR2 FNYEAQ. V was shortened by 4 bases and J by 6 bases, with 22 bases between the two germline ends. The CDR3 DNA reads TGTGCCAGCAGCTCACGGACCAGCGGATTGGGGATCAATGAGCAGTTCTTC. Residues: CASSSRTSGLGINEQFF.

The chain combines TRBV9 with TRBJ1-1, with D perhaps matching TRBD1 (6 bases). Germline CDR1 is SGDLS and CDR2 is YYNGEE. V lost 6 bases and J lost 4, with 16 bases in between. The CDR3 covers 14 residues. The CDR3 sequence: CASTIDTGLTEAFF. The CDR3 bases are TGTGCCAGCACCATTGACACAGGGCTCACTGAAGCTTTCTTT.

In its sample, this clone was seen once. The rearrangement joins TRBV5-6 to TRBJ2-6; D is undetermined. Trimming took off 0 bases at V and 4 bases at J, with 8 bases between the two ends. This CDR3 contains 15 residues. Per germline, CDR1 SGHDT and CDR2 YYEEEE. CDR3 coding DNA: TGTGCCAGCAGCTTGGGGAACCGGGGGGCCAACGTCCTGACTTTC. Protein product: CASSLGNRGANVLTF.

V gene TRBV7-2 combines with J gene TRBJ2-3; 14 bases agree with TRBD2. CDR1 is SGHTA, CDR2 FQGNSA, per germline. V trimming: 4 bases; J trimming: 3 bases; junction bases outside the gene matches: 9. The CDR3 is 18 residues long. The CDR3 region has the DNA TGTGCCAGCAGCTCCGGGACTAGCGGGAGTTTAGGTACAGATACGCAGTATTTT. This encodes CASSSGTSGSLGTDTQYF.

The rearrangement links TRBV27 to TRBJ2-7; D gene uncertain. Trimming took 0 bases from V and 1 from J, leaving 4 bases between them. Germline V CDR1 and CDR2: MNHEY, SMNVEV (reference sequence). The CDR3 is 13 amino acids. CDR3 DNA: TGTGCCAGCAGTTTATCGCTGTCCTACGAGCAGTACTTC. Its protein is CASSLSLSYEQYF.

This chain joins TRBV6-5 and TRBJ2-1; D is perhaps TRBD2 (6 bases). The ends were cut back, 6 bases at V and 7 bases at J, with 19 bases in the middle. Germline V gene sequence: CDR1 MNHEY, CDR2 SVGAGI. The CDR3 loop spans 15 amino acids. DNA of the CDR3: TGTGCCAGCAGACTAGGGACTTCCGGATCGAATGAGCAGTTCTTC. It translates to CASRLGTSGSNEQFF.

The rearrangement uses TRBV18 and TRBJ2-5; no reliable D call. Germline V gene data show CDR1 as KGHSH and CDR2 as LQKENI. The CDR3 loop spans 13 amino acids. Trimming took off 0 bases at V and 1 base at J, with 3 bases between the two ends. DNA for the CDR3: TGTGCCAGCTCACCACCGAGCCAAGAGACCCAGTACTTC. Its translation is CASSPPSQETQYF.

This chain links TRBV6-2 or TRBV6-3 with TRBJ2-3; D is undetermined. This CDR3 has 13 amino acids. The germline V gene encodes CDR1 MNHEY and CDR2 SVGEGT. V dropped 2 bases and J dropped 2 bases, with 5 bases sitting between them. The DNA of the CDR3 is TGTGCCAGCAGTTACCAGGTCACAGATACGCAGTATTTT. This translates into CASSYQVTDTQYF.

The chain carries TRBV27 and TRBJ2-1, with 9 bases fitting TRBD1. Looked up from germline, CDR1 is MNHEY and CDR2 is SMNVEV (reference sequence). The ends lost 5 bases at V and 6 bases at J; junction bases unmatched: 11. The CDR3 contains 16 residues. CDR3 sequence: CASSMGTGGGGNEQFF. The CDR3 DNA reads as TGTGCCAGCAGTATGGGTACAGGGGGCGGTGGCAATGAGCAGTTCTTC.

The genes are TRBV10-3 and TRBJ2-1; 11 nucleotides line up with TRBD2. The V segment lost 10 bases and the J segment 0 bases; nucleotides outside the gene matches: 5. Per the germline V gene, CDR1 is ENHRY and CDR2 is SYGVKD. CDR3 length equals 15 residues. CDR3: CATKTSGVSYNEQFF. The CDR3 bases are TGTGCCACCAAGACTAGCGGGGTCTCCTACAATGAGCAGTTCTTC.

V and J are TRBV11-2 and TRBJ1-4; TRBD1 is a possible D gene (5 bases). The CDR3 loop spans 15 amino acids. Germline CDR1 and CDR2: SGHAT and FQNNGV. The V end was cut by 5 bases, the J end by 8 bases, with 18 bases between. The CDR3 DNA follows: TGTGCCAGCAGCCAAGCGGGGGGACTAGGGGAAAAACTGTTTTTT. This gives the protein CASSQAGGLGEKLFF. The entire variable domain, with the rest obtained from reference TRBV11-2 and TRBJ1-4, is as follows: EAGVAQSPRYKIIEKRQSVAFWCNPISGHATLYWYQQILGQGPKLLIQFQNNGVVDDSQLPKDRFSAERLKGVDSTLKIQPAKLEDSAVYLCASSQAGGLGEKLFFGSGTQLSVL.

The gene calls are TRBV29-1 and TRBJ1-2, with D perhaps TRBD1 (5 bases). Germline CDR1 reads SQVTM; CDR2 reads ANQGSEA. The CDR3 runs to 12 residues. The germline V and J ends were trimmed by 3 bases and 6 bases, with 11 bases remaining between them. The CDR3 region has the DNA TGCAGCGTTGACGGCAGGGAGGATGGCTACACCTTC. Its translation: CSVDGREDGYTF.

Here the CDR3 DNA reads TGCGCCAGCAGCTTGGTGGCGGGAGACCTCCTAAATACGCAGTATTTT. As protein: CASSLVAGDLLNTQYF. The chain uses TRBV5-1 and TRBJ2-3; 7 bases are shared with TRBD2. This CDR3 is 16 amino acids long. Germline V gene sequence: CDR1 SGHRS, CDR2 YFSETQ. Trimming removed 0 bases from V and 7 bases from J; junction bases left unmatched: 11.

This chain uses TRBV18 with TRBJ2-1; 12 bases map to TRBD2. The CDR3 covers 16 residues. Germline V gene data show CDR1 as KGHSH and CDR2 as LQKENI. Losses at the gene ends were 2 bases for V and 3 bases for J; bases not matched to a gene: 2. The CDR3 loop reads CASSPKTSGGYNEQFF. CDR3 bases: TGTGCCAGCTCACCAAAGACTAGCGGGGGCTACAATGAGCAGTTCTTC.

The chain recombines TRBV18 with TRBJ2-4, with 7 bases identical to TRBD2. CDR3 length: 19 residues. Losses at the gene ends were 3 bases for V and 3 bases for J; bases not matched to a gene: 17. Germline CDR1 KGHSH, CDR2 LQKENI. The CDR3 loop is CASSPPSLWGGVNKNIQYF. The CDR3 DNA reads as TGTGCCAGCTCACCCCCTAGCTTATGGGGGGGAGTCAACAAAAACATTCAGTACTTC.

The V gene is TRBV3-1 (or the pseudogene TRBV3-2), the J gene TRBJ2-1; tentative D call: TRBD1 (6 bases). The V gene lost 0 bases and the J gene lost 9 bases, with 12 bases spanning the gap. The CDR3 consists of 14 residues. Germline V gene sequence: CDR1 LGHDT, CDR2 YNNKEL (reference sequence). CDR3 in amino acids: CASSQDNRVSEQFF. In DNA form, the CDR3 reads TGTGCCAGCAGCCAAGATAACAGGGTCTCTGAGCAGTTCTTC.

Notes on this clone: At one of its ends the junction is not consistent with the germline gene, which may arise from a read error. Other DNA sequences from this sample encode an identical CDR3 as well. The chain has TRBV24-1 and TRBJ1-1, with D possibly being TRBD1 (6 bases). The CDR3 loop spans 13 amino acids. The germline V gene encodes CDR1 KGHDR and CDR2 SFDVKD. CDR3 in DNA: TGCGCCACCTCGACAGGCGTGAACACTGAAGCTTTCTTT. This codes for CATSTGVNTEAFF.